These 13 T cell receptor beta chains originate from one sample sequenced in a study (dated by TCRdb to about 2015). To prepare the library, 5' RACE was applied. Sequencing took place on an Illumina MiSeq. TCRdb applied fastp at Q25 and MiXCR to the public reads, then kept only in-frame beta chains. Rows with one shared CDR3 protein collapse into an entry with the most common genes and DNA. The sample records about 32,000 distinct CDR3 sequences, over 20% of which are singletons. The ten top clones hold 2% to 2.5% of the sample. Tregs were isolated as CD4+CD25+CD127-/low cells. The sample consisted of tumor-infiltrating Tregs sorted from the breast tumor. The receptors stem from a female donor with breast cancer.

Judged by abundance, this clonotype is medium-sized (0.01 to 0.1%). This chain connects TRBV20-1 to TRBJ2-3; a weak D match, TRBD2 (5 bases). Trimming pared 1 base from V and 4 bases from J, leaving 15 bases between. The CDR3 length is 15 residues. CDR1 and CDR2 (germline): DFQATT, SNEGSKA (reference sequence). The CDR3 nucleotides are TGCAGTGCTAGAGCCGTGGGAGTTAGGGCAGATACGCAGTATTTT. Translated: CSARAVGVRADTQYF.

This clonotype was detected only a few times. The chain uses TRBV6-5 and TRBJ2-7, with D possibly TRBD1 on 6 matching bases. The germline gives CDR1 MNHEY, CDR2 SVGAGI. Trimming took off 4 bases at V and 6 bases at J, with 16 bases between the two ends. This CDR3 spans 14 amino acids. As DNA, the CDR3 is TGTGCCAGCAGTTCCGGGACACCTTACGGCGAGCAGTACTTC. This translates into CASSSGTPYGEQYF.

This clonotype is categorized as medium-sized (0.01 to 0.1%). V gene TRBV4-1 combines with J gene TRBJ2-7; TRBD1 might be the D (5 bases). Trimming left V 4 bases short and J 0 bases short, with 10 bases between. The germline gives CDR1 MGHRA, CDR2 YSYEKL. This CDR3 is built from 14 residues. The DNA of the CDR3 is TGCGCCAGCAGCCCCCAGGGAAGCTCCTACGAGCAGTACTTC. Protein sequence: CASSPQGSSYEQYF.

The CDR3 DNA is TGTGCCAGCAGCCAAGGGACAGCTGGAAACACCATATATTTT. This sequence encodes CASSQGTAGNTIYF. The rearrangement uses TRBV4-2 and TRBJ1-3; D may be TRBD1 (6 bases). The V end was cut by 1 base, the J end by 2 bases, with 6 bases between. Germline V gene lookup returns CDR1 LGHNA and CDR2 YNFKEQ. This CDR3 has 14 residues.

This clonotype occurred many times. The rearrangement uses TRBV9 and TRBJ1-2; tentatively, D is TRBD1 (5 bases). The V and J ends lost 3 bases and 5 bases respectively, with 11 bases between them. In germline, CDR1 is SGDLS, CDR2 YYNGEE. The CDR3 contains 13 residues. The CDR3 is CASSAPPGYGYTF. CDR3 nucleotides: TGTGCCAGCAGCGCCCCACCAGGGTATGGCTACACCTTC.

As to this clonotype: A read error may explain this, as a much larger clone is one base away. V is TRBV3-1 and J is TRBJ1-1, with D possibly TRBD1 on 5 matching bases. This CDR3 is built from 16 residues. Germline V gene lookup returns CDR1 LGHDT and CDR2 YNNKEL (reference sequence). In nucleotides, the CDR3 is TGTGCCAGCAGCCAAGGAGGGGCCTCCCTGAACACTGAAGCTTACTTT. This sequence encodes CASSQGGASLNTEAYF.

This clonotype was counted only a few times. The V call is TRBV18, the J call TRBJ2-1; no clear D gene. The germline V and J ends were trimmed by 1 base and 3 bases, with 4 bases remaining between them. CDR1 KGHSH and CDR2 LQKENI come from the germline V gene. The CDR3 consists of 13 residues. Written as DNA, the CDR3 is TGTGCCAGCTCACCACGAAACTACAATGAGCAGTTCTTC. Amino acids: CASSPRNYNEQFF. The full variable domain, its missing parts supplied by reference TRBV18 and TRBJ2-1, is NAGVMQNPRHLVRRRGQEARLRCSPMKGHSHVYWYRQLPEEGLKFMVYLQKENIIDESGMPKERFSAEFPKEGPSILRIQQVVRGDSAAYFCASSPRNYNEQFFGPGTRLTVL.

In this sample, this clonotype is medium-sized (0.01 to 0.1%). The chain carries TRBV20-1 and TRBJ1-2, with 8 bases fitting TRBD1. This CDR3 comprises 13 residues. Germline CDR1 DFQATT, CDR2 SNEGSKA (reference sequence). J was trimmed by 6 bases and V by 5 bases; bases with no gene match: 8. The CDR3 loop is CSAGPTGANGYTF. CDR3 DNA sequence: TGCAGTGCTGGACCGACAGGGGCTAATGGCTACACCTTC.

This clonotype was counted ten times or more. This chain connects TRBV5-1 to TRBJ2-3; D call uncertain. The CDR3 extends over 14 amino acids. Germline CDR1 reads SGHRS; CDR2 reads YFSETQ. The germline V and J ends were trimmed by 6 bases and 1 base, with 12 bases remaining between them. In nucleotides, the CDR3 is TGCGCCAGCACCTTCAGTCCAGGCACAGATACGCAGTATTTT. This codes for CASTFSPGTDTQYF.

The CDR3 DNA follows: TGTGCCAGCAGCTTCCGGCTAGCGGGCTGCGAGCAGTACTTC. Its translation: CASSFRLAGCEQYF. The chain recombines TRBV7-8 with TRBJ2-7, with 8 bases identical to TRBD2. Germline lookup yields CDR1 SGHVS and CDR2 FQNEAQ. Trimming removed 3 bases from V and 6 bases from J; junction bases left unmatched: 7. The CDR3 has 14 amino acids.

In its sample, this clonotype ranks as medium-sized (0.01 to 0.1%). This chain connects TRBV20-1 to TRBJ2-5; D remains ambiguous. CDR1 DFQATT and CDR2 SNEGSKA come from the germline V gene (reference sequence). V was pared by 0 bases and J by 9 bases, with 14 bases between. This CDR3 comprises 13 residues. The CDR3: CSARDPPTEAQYF. In nucleotides, the CDR3 is TGCAGTGCTAGAGACCCCCCTACCGAGGCCCAGTACTTC.

This chain links TRBV19 with TRBJ1-5; D is perhaps TRBD1 (6 bases). The CDR3 is 17 residues long. Trimming shortened V by 5 bases and J by 6 bases, and 23 bases separated the two germline ends. Germline CDR1 and CDR2: LNHDA and SQIVND (reference sequence). As DNA, the CDR3 is TGTGCCAGTAGTGAGATCGCTTCATGGGGGGCTGGTCAGCCCCAGCATTTT. Translating gives CASSEIASWGAGQPQHF.

Details on this clonotype: A much bigger clone sits one base away, suggesting this may be a read error. The rearrangement uses TRBV7-9 and TRBJ2-3, with 8 bases aligning to TRBD2. After removal of 1 base from V and 1 base from J, the junction contained 4 bases not matched to a gene. CDR1 is SEHNR and CDR2 is FQNEAQ in the germline V gene (reference sequence). There are 16 residues in the CDR3. CDR3 loop: CASSLVLREGTDTQYF. For the CDR3, the DNA is TGTGCCAGCAGCTTAGTGTTGCGGGAGGGCACAGATACGCAGTATTTT.